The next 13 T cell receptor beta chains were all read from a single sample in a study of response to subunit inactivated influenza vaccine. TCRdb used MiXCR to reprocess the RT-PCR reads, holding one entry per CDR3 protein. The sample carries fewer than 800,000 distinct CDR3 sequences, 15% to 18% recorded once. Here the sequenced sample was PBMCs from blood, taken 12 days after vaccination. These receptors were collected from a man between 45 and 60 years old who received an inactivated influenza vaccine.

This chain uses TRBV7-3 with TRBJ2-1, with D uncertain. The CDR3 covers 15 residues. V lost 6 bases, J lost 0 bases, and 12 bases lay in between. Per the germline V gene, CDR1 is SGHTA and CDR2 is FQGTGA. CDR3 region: CASRKTPDSYNEQFF. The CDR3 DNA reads TGTGCCAGCAGAAAAACCCCTGACTCCTACAATGAGCAGTTCTTC.

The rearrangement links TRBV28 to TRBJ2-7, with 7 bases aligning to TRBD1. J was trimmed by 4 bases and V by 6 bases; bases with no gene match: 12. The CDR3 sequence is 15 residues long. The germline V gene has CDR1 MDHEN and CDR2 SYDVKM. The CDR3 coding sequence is TGTGCCAGCAGGGAAACCGGGACAGCGGCGTACGAGCAGTACTTC. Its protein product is CASRETGTAAYEQYF.

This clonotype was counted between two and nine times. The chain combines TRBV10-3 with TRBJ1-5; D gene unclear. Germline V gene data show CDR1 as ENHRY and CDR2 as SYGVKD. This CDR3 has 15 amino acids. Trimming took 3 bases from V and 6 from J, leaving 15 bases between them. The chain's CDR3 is CAISEVIGISQPQHF. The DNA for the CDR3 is TGTGCCATCAGTGAAGTAATAGGGATTAGTCAGCCCCAGCATTTT.

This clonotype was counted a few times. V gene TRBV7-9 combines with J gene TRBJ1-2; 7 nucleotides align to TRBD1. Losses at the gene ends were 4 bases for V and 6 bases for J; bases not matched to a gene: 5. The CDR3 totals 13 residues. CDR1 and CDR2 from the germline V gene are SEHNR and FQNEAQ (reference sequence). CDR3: CASSSGQVDGYTF. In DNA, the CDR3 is TGTGCCAGCAGCTCAGGACAGGTGGATGGCTACACCTTC.

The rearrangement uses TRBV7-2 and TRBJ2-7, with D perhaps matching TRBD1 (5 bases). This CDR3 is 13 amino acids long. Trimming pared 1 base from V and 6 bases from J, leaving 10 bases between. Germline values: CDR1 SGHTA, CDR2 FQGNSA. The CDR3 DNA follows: TGTGCCAGCAGCTTAGGTCGGACAACCGAGCAGTACTTC. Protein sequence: CASSLGRTTEQYF.

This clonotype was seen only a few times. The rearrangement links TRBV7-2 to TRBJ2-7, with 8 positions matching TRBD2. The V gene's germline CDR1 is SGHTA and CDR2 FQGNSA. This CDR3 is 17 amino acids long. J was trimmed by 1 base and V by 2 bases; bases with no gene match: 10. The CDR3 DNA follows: TGTGCCAGCAGCTTAAGGTGGAGCGGGGGCCTATCCTACGAGCAGTACTTC. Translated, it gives CASSLRWSGGLSYEQYF.

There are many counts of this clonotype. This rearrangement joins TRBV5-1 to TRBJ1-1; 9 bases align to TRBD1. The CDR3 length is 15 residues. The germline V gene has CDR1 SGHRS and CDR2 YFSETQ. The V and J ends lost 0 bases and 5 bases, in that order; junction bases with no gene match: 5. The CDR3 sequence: CASSLETGGVTEAFF. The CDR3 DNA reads TGCGCCAGCAGCTTGGAGACAGGGGGGGTAACTGAAGCTTTCTTT.

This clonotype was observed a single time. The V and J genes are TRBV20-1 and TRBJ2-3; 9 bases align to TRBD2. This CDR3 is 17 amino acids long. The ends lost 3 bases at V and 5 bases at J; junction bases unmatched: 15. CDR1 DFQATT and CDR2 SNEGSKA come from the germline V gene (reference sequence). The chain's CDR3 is CSARRRPLAGRGDTQYF. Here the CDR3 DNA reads TGCAGTGCTAGGCGCCGCCCTCTAGCGGGGCGAGGAGATACGCAGTATTTT.

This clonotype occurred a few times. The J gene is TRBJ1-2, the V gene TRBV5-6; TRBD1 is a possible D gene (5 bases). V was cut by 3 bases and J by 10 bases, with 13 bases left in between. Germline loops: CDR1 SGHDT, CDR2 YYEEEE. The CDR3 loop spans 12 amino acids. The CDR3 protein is CASSSSRADYTF. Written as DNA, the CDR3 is TGTGCCAGCAGCTCGTCCAGGGCGGACTACACCTTC.

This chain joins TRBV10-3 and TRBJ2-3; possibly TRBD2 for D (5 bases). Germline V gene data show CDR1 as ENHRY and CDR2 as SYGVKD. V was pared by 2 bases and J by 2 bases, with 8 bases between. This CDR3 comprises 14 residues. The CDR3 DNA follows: TGTGCCATCAGTGAGACTAGGACCACAGATACGCAGTATTTT. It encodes CAISETRTTDTQYF.

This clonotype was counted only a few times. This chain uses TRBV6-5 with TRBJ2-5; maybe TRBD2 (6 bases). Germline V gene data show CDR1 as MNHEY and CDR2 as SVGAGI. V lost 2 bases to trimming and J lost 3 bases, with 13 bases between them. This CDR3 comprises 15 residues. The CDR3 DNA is TGTGCCAGCAGTTACCGGGAGAGGACAAAAGAGACCCAGTACTTC. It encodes CASSYRERTKETQYF.

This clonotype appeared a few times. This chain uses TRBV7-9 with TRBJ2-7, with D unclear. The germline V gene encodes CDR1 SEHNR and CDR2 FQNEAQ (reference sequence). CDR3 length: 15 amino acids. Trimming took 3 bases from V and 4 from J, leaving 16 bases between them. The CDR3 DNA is TGTGCCAGCAGCTTTACGGCAGGATCATTATACGAGCAGTACTTC. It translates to CASSFTAGSLYEQYF.

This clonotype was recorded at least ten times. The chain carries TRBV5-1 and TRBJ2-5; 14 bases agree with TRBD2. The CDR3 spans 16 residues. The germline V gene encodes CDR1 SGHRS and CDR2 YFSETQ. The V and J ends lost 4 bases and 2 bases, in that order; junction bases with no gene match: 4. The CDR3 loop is CASSLGTSGGQETQYF. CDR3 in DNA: TGCGCCAGCAGCCTCGGGACTAGCGGGGGACAAGAGACCCAGTACTTC. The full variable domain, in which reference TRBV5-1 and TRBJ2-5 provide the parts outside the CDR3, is KAGVTQTPRYLIKTRGQQVTLSCSPISGHRSVSWYQQTPGQGLQFLFEYFSETQRNKGNFPGRFSGRQFSNSRSEMNVSTLELGDSALYLCASSLGTSGGQETQYFGPGTRLLVL.